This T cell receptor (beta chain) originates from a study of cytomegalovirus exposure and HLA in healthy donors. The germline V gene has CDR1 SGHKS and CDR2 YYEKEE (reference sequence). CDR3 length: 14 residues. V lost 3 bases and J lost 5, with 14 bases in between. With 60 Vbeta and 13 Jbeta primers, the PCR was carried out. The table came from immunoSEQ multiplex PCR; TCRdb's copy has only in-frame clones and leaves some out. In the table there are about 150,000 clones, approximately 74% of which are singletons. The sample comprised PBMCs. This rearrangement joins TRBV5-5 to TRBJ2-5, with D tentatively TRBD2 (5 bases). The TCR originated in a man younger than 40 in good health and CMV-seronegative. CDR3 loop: CASSSLRDGETQYF. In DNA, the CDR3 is TGTGCCAGCAGCTCCCTTCGGGATGGGGAGACCCAGTACTTC.